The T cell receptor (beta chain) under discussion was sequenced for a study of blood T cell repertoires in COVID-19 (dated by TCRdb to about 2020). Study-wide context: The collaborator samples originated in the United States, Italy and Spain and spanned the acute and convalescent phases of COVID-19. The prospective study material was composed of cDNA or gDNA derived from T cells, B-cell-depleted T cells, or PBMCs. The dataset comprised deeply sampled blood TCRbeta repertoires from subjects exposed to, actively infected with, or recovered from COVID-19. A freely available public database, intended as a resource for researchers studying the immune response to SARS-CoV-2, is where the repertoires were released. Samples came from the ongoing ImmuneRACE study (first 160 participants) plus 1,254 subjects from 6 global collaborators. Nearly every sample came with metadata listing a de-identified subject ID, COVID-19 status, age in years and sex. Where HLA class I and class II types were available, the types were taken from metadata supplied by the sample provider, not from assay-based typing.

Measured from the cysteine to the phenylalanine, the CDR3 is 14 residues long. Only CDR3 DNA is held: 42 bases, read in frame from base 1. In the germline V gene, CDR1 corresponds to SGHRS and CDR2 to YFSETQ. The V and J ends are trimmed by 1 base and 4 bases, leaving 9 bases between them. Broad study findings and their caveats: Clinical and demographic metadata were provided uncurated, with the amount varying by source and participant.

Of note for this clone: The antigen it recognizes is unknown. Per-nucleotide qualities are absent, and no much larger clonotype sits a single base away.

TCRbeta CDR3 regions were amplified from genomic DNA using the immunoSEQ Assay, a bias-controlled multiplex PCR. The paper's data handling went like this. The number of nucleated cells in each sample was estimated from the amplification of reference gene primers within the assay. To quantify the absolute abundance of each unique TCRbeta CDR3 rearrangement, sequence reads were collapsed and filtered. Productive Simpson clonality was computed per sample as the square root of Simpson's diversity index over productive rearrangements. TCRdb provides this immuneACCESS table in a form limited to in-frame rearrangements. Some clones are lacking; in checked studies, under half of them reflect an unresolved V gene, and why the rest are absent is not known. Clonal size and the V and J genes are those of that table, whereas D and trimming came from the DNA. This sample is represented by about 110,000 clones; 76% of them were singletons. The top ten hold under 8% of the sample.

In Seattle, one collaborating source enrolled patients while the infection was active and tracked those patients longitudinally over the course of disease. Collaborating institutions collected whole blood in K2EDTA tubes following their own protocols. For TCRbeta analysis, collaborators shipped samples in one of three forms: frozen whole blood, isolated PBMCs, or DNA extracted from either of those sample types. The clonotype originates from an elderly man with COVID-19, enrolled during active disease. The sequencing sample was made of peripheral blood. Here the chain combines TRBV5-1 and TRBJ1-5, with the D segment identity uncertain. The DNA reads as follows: TGCGCCAGCAGCTTGTTGGGCCCAAATCAGCCCCAGCATTTT. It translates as CASSLLGPNQPQHF.